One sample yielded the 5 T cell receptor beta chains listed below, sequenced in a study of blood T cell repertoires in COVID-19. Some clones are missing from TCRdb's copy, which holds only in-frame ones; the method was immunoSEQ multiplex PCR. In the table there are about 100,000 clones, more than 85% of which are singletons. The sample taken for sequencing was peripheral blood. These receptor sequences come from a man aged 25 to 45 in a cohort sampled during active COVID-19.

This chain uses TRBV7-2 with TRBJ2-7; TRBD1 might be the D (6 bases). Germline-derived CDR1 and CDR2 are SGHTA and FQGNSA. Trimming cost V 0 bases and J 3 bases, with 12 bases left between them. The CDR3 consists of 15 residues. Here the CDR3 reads CASSLAHGTNYEQYF. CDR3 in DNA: TGTGCCAGCAGCTTAGCCCACGGGACAAACTACGAGCAGTACTTC. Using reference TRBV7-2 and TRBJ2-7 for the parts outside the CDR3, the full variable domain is GAGVSQSPSNKVTEKGKDVELRCDPISGHTALYWYRQSLGQGLEFLIYFQGNSAPDKSGLPSDRFSAERTGGSVSTLTIQRTQQEDSAVYLCASSLAHGTNYEQYFGPGTRLTVT.

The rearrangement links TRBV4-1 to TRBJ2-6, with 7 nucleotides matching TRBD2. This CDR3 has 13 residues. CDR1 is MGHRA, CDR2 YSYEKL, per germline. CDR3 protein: CAPREDGANVLTF. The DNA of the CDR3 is TGCGCTCCTCGGGAGGACGGGGCCAACGTCCTGACTTTC.

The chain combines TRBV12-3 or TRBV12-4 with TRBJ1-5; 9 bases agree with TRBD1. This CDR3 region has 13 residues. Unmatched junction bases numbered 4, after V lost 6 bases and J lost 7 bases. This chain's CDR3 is CASRGQGEQPQHF. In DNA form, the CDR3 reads TGTGCCAGCAGGGGACAGGGTGAACAGCCCCAGCATTTT.

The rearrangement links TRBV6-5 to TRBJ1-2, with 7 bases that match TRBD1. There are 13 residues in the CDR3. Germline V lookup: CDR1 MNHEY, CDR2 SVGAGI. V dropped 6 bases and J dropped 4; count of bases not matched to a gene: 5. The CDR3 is CASSQGQPYGYTF. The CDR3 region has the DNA TGTGCCAGCAGCCAGGGACAGCCCTATGGCTACACCTTC.

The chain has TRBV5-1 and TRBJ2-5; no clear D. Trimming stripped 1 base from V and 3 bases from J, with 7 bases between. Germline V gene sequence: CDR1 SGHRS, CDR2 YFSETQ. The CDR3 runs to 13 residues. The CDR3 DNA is TGCGCCAGCAGCTTGAGAGTTGAAGAGACCCAGTACTTC. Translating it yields CASSLRVEETQYF.